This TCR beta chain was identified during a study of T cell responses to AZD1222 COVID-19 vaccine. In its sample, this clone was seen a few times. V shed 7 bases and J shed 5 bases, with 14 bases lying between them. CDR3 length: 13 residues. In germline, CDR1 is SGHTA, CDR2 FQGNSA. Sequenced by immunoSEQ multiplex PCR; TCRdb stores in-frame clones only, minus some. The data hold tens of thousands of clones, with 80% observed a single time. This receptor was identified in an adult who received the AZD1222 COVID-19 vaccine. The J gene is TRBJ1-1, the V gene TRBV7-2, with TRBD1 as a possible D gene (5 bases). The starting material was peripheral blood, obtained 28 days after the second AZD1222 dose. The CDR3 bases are TGTGCCAGCAACCGGTTGGGGGAAACTGAAGCTTTCTTT. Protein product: CASNRLGETEAFF.